The subject of this entry is one T cell receptor (beta chain). Its target antigen remains unknown. No base qualities exist here, and no much larger clone lies one base off it. Library preparation employed RT-PCR. The instrument given in TCRdb is Illumina HiSeq 2500. TCRdb passed the public sequencing reads through fastp at Q25 and MiXCR, retaining productive beta sequences. Entries are consolidated by CDR3 protein sequence, retaining the most common genes and DNA. The sample table records 300,000 to 350,000 distinct CDR3 sequences; over 20% of these occur just once. The top ten clones comprise about 9.3% of the sample. This sample is drawn from a study of response to subunit inactivated influenza vaccine (dated by TCRdb to the late 2010s). Notes on the research overall: Deep quantitative T cell receptor repertoire profiling was used in the study to track responses to a trivalent subunit inactivated influenza vaccine. The paper as a whole reports these results and caveats: The authors suggested that each seasonal influenza vaccination may recruit only a limited number of new T cells.

The germline V gene specifies SQVTM as CDR1 and ANQGSEA as CDR2. From V the trimming removes 4 bases and from J it removes 7 bases, while the gene matches leave 6 bases of the junction unaccounted for. Its CDR3 holds 12 amino acids, cysteine through phenylalanine. Just the 36-base CDR3 DNA is kept, in frame starting at base 1. The specimen comprised PBMCs from blood, sampled 21 months after vaccination. Here the chain combines TRBV29-1 and TRBJ1-1, with TRBD1 identical over 7 junction bases. The sequence was collected from a man aged 50 to 69 who received an inactivated influenza vaccine. Donor details come from another sample of the same person, matched by shared clones. The DNA reads as follows: TGCAGCGTTGGACAGGGATCGATTGAAGCTTTCTTT. Its translation reads: CSVGQGSIEAFF. Extended through the reference TRBV29-1 and TRBJ1-1 proteins, this CDR3 yields the full variable domain: SAVISQKPSRDICQRGTSLTIQCQVDSQVTMMFWYRQQPGQSLTLIATANQGSEATYESGFVIDKFPISRPNLTFSTLTVSNMSPEDSSIYLCSVGQGSIEAFFGQGTRLTVV.